The clone carrying this T cell receptor (beta chain) was counted between two and nine times. Its antigen is still unknown. The data originate from a study of blood T cells in healthy people across ages. General study points: There were more naive CD4+ cells and higher diversity in long-lived donors than in aged donors. The recorded TCR beta diversity per million T cells decreased in a roughly linear manner with age. Lack of knowledge of donor CMV status possibly confounded expanded clonotype changes.

The CDR3 is 15 residues long. Germline V lookup: CDR1 SGHRS, CDR2 YFSETQ. After removal of 2 bases from V and 5 bases from J, the junction contained 4 bases not matched to a gene. Primers used in a second PCR of roughly 7 to 12 cycles were a sample-barcoded 5' primer and a J-beta primer mix. One entry per CDR3 protein, called by TCRdb with MiXCR from the 5' RACE reads. The repertoire holds 550,000 to 600,000 distinct CDR3 sequences, 27% seen once, with roughly 18% in the top ten. The sequencing sample was made of blood. The sequence was collected from a woman between 65 and 79 years old in good health. The chain recombines TRBV5-1 with TRBJ1-6; 7 bases are shared with TRBD1. CDR3 in DNA: TGCGCCAGCAGCTTATTTGGGACAGATAATTCACCCCTCCACTTT. Residues: CASSLFGTDNSPLHF.